A selection of T cell receptor beta chains follows, all from one sample in a study of blood T cell repertoires in COVID-19. Profiled with immunoSEQ multiplex PCR; TCRdb holds only in-frame clones, not every one. This table holds about 370,000 clones, around 87% found once. The sequenced sample consisted of peripheral blood. The receptors were gathered from a man younger than 35 with active or convalescent COVID-19. Both conserved end residues are part of each CDR3. Each record gives: D gene, clone size, J gene, V gene, CDR3 protein, CDR3 DNA. D genes are given only for firm matches. Clone size is given for some rows only: seen once, a few or many times, or a class if the clone is expanded.

d_call: NA; clone_size: once; j_call: TRBJ2-1; v_call: TRBV11-3; cdr3_aa: CASSTSIAGGQFF; cdr3_nt: TGTGCCAGCAGCACCTCAATAGCCGGAGGGCAGTTCTTC
d_call: NA; clone_size: NA; j_call: TRBJ1-6; v_call: TRBV12-3/TRBV12-4; cdr3_aa: CASSAGRNSPLHF; cdr3_nt: TGTGCCAGCAGTGCGGGACGTAATTCACCCCTCCACTTT
d_call: NA; clone_size: NA; j_call: TRBJ2-5; v_call: TRBV5-1; cdr3_aa: CASSFLPAVGETQYF; cdr3_nt: TGCGCCAGCAGCTTTCTACCCGCGGTGGGAGAGACCCAGTACTTC
d_call: TRBD1; clone_size: NA; j_call: TRBJ2-3; v_call: TRBV2; cdr3_aa: CASRTGYGADTQYF; cdr3_nt: TGTGCCAGCAGGACAGGGTACGGCGCAGATACGCAGTATTTT
d_call: NA; clone_size: NA; j_call: TRBJ2-2; v_call: TRBV6-5; cdr3_aa: CASSYTEYTGELFF; cdr3_nt: TGTGCCAGCAGTTACACGGAGTACACCGGGGAGCTGTTTTTT
d_call: NA; clone_size: NA; j_call: TRBJ2-2; v_call: TRBV30; cdr3_aa: CAWSVIGGELFF; cdr3_nt: TGTGCCTGGAGTGTTATCGGCGGGGAGCTGTTTTTT
d_call: TRBD1; clone_size: NA; j_call: TRBJ1-2; v_call: TRBV7-9; cdr3_aa: CASSRLRDRGPGLNGYTF; cdr3_nt: TGTGCCAGCAGCCGACTCCGGGACAGGGGGCCCGGATTGAATGGCTACACCTTC
d_call: TRBD1; clone_size: NA; j_call: TRBJ1-1; v_call: TRBV6-2/TRBV6-3; cdr3_aa: CASSYSGTGRFGSTEAFF; cdr3_nt: TGTGCCAGCAGTTACTCAGGGACAGGGAGGTTTGGGAGCACTGAAGCTTTCTTT
d_call: TRBD1; clone_size: NA; j_call: TRBJ1-2; v_call: TRBV5-1; cdr3_aa: CASSTGQGRGNYGYTF; cdr3_nt: TGCGCCAGCAGCACTGGACAGGGGAGGGGAAACTATGGCTACACCTTC
d_call: TRBD1; clone_size: NA; j_call: TRBJ2-7; v_call: TRBV5-6; cdr3_aa: CASSLERTGYYEQYF; cdr3_nt: TGTGCCAGCAGCTTGGAGCGGACAGGATACTACGAGCAGTACTTC
d_call: TRBD1; clone_size: NA; j_call: TRBJ2-5; v_call: TRBV15; cdr3_aa: CATSTRTGELIETQYF; cdr3_nt: TGTGCCACCAGCACCAGGACAGGGGAATTGATAGAGACCCAGTACTTC
d_call: NA; clone_size: NA; j_call: TRBJ1-5; v_call: TRBV19; cdr3_aa: CASSIAGVAAGQPQHF; cdr3_nt: TGTGCCAGTAGTATAGCGGGGGTGGCGGCGGGTCAGCCCCAGCATTTT
d_call: TRBD1; clone_size: NA; j_call: TRBJ1-2; v_call: TRBV29-1; cdr3_aa: CSVTGTGGSYGYTF; cdr3_nt: TGCAGCGTTACCGGGACAGGGGGTAGCTATGGCTACACCTTC
d_call: TRBD1; clone_size: few; j_call: TRBJ1-1; v_call: TRBV28; cdr3_aa: CASSDRDRGLNTEAFF; cdr3_nt: TGTGCCAGCAGTGACCGGGACAGGGGACTGAACACTGAAGCTTTCTTT
d_call: TRBD1; clone_size: NA; j_call: TRBJ2-7; v_call: TRBV9; cdr3_aa: CASSAPGTGLGEQYF; cdr3_nt: TGTGCCAGCAGCGCCCCCGGGACAGGACTTGGCGAGCAGTACTTC
d_call: TRBD1; clone_size: NA; j_call: TRBJ1-2; v_call: TRBV2; cdr3_aa: CATGGTGALDGYTF; cdr3_nt: TGTGCCACCGGAGGCACAGGGGCTTTGGATGGCTACACCTTC
d_call: TRBD2; clone_size: NA; j_call: TRBJ2-3; v_call: TRBV6-5; cdr3_aa: CASRRGGITDTQYF; cdr3_nt: TGTGCCAGCAGACGGGGGGGAATCACAGATACGCAGTATTTT
d_call: NA; clone_size: NA; j_call: TRBJ1-6; v_call: TRBV19; cdr3_aa: CASSIGQGSGSPLHF; cdr3_nt: TGTGCCAGTAGTATTGGGCAGGGGTCCGGTTCACCCCTCCACTTT
d_call: TRBD1; clone_size: NA; j_call: TRBJ1-5; v_call: TRBV2; cdr3_aa: CASIKGASNQPQHF; cdr3_nt: TGTGCCAGCATTAAGGGGGCTAGCAATCAGCCCCAGCATTTT
d_call: NA; clone_size: NA; j_call: TRBJ1-2; v_call: TRBV29-1; cdr3_aa: CSVAYGNYGYTF; cdr3_nt: TGCAGCGTTGCTTACGGGAACTATGGCTACACCTTC
d_call: NA; clone_size: NA; j_call: TRBJ1-2; v_call: TRBV19; cdr3_aa: CASSMSGGTNYGYTF; cdr3_nt: TGTGCCAGTAGTATGAGCGGAGGGACCAACTATGGCTACACCTTC
d_call: NA; clone_size: NA; j_call: TRBJ2-6; v_call: TRBV3-1/TRBV3-2; cdr3_aa: CASSQQASGANVLTF; cdr3_nt: TGTGCCAGCAGCCAACAGGCGTCTGGGGCCAACGTGCTGACTTTC
d_call: TRBD2; clone_size: NA; j_call: TRBJ2-1; v_call: TRBV6-5; cdr3_aa: CASRTLAGAYNEQFF; cdr3_nt: TGTGCCAGCAGAACCCTAGCGGGAGCTTATAATGAGCAGTTCTTC
d_call: TRBD2; clone_size: NA; j_call: TRBJ2-7; v_call: TRBV7-2; cdr3_aa: CASSRTSGSSYEQYF; cdr3_nt: TGTGCCAGCAGCCGGACTAGCGGGAGCTCCTACGAGCAGTACTTC
d_call: NA; clone_size: NA; j_call: TRBJ1-6; v_call: TRBV28; cdr3_aa: CASRPYRVNSPLHF; cdr3_nt: TGTGCCAGCCGCCCATACAGGGTTAATTCACCCCTCCACTTT
d_call: NA; clone_size: NA; j_call: TRBJ1-5; v_call: TRBV4-2; cdr3_aa: CASSQDGGSGNQPQHF; cdr3_nt: TGTGCCAGCAGCCAAGATGGGGGGTCGGGCAATCAGCCCCAGCATTTT
d_call: NA; clone_size: NA; j_call: TRBJ1-1; v_call: TRBV23-1; cdr3_aa: CASSQAPRDSAPEAFF; cdr3_nt: TGCGCCAGCAGTCAAGCCCCCCGGGACTCCGCCCCTGAAGCTTTCTTT
d_call: NA; clone_size: once; j_call: TRBJ2-5; v_call: TRBV25-1; cdr3_aa: CASRGGGSKTQYF; cdr3_nt: TGTGCCAGCAGGGGAGGAGGGTCGAAGACCCAGTACTTC
d_call: TRBD1; clone_size: NA; j_call: TRBJ2-7; v_call: TRBV11-2; cdr3_aa: CASSPEGDRGYEQYF; cdr3_nt: TGTGCCAGCAGCCCGGAAGGGGACAGGGGCTACGAGCAGTACTTC
d_call: TRBD2; clone_size: NA; j_call: TRBJ2-3; v_call: TRBV7-3; cdr3_aa: CASSSGTSGDTQYF; cdr3_nt: TGTGCCAGCAGCTCCGGGACTAGCGGAGATACGCAGTATTTT
d_call: NA; clone_size: NA; j_call: TRBJ1-6; v_call: TRBV16; cdr3_aa: CASSEGQTRTLHF; cdr3_nt: TGTGCCAGCAGCGAAGGACAGACAAGAACCCTCCACTTT
d_call: TRBD2; clone_size: NA; j_call: TRBJ2-3; v_call: TRBV18; cdr3_aa: CASSLGLAGALMTDTQYF; cdr3_nt: TGTGCCAGCTCACTGGGACTAGCGGGGGCCCTGATGACAGATACGCAGTATTTT
d_call: TRBD2; clone_size: NA; j_call: TRBJ2-3; v_call: TRBV14; cdr3_aa: CASSQPGLAGTDTQYF; cdr3_nt: TGTGCCAGCAGCCAACCGGGACTAGCGGGTACAGATACGCAGTATTTT
d_call: TRBD1; clone_size: NA; j_call: TRBJ2-7; v_call: TRBV2; cdr3_aa: CASRDDRVGTYEQYF; cdr3_nt: TGTGCCAGCAGGGATGACAGGGTTGGAACCTACGAGCAGTACTTC
d_call: NA; clone_size: NA; j_call: TRBJ1-4; v_call: TRBV9; cdr3_aa: CASSVTGTNEKLFF; cdr3_nt: TGTGCCAGCAGCGTGACAGGAACTAATGAAAAACTGTTTTTT
d_call: NA; clone_size: NA; j_call: TRBJ1-1; v_call: TRBV6-5; cdr3_aa: CASSTTGLINTEAFF; cdr3_nt: TGTGCCAGCAGTACTACAGGGCTCATAAACACTGAAGCTTTCTTT
d_call: TRBD1; clone_size: once; j_call: TRBJ1-2; v_call: TRBV24-1; cdr3_aa: CATNAGGTDYGYTF; cdr3_nt: TGTGCCACCAATGCCGGTGGGACAGATTATGGCTACACCTTC
d_call: TRBD2; clone_size: NA; j_call: TRBJ2-3; v_call: TRBV9; cdr3_aa: CASTFGLAARSDTQYF; cdr3_nt: TGTGCCAGCACCTTTGGACTAGCCGCCCGATCTGACACGCAGTATTTT
d_call: TRBD1; clone_size: NA; j_call: TRBJ1-4; v_call: TRBV27; cdr3_aa: CASSLDRGLVNEKLFF; cdr3_nt: TGTGCCAGCAGTTTAGACAGGGGACTCGTTAATGAAAAACTGTTTTTT
d_call: TRBD1; clone_size: NA; j_call: TRBJ1-1; v_call: TRBV2; cdr3_aa: CASSHGQGRVVNTEAFF; cdr3_nt: TGTGCCAGCAGTCATGGACAGGGACGTGTAGTGAACACTGAAGCTTTCTTT
d_call: NA; clone_size: NA; j_call: TRBJ2-3; v_call: TRBV11-3; cdr3_aa: CASSLQGGGTDTQYF; cdr3_nt: TGTGCCAGCAGCTTACAGGGCGGGGGCACAGATACGCAGTATTTT
d_call: TRBD1; clone_size: NA; j_call: TRBJ1-6; v_call: TRBV6-6; cdr3_aa: CASSHLSGGQGDNSPLHF; cdr3_nt: TGTGCCAGCAGTCACCTCTCCGGGGGACAGGGGGATAATTCACCCCTCCACTTT
d_call: TRBD1; clone_size: NA; j_call: TRBJ1-6; v_call: TRBV28; cdr3_aa: CAGGQSSYNSPLHF; cdr3_nt: TGTGCAGGGGGACAGAGCTCCTATAATTCACCCCTCCACTTT
d_call: NA; clone_size: NA; j_call: TRBJ2-1; v_call: TRBV10-3; cdr3_aa: CAISEQVGGLAYNEQFF; cdr3_nt: TGTGCCATCAGTGAGCAGGTGGGGGGGCTTGCCTACAATGAGCAGTTCTTC
d_call: NA; clone_size: NA; j_call: TRBJ2-7; v_call: TRBV6-6; cdr3_aa: CASRPEGHLYEQYF; cdr3_nt: TGTGCCAGCAGACCCGAGGGACACCTCTACGAGCAGTACTTC
d_call: NA; clone_size: NA; j_call: TRBJ1-4; v_call: TRBV27; cdr3_aa: CARPPRQNEKLFF; cdr3_nt: TGTGCCAGGCCCCCGAGGCAGAATGAAAAACTGTTTTTT
d_call: NA; clone_size: NA; j_call: TRBJ1-2; v_call: TRBV11-2; cdr3_aa: CASSSRVGYGYTF; cdr3_nt: TGTGCCAGCAGCTCTCGGGTGGGCTATGGCTACACCTTC
d_call: NA; clone_size: once; j_call: TRBJ1-4; v_call: TRBV3-1/TRBV3-2; cdr3_aa: CASSQAGSVYGEKLFF; cdr3_nt: TGTGCCAGCAGCCAAGCGGGTTCGGTTTATGGTGAAAAACTGTTTTTT
d_call: NA; clone_size: NA; j_call: TRBJ2-1; v_call: TRBV10-1; cdr3_aa: CASPKGVRRRVTYNEQFF; cdr3_nt: TGCGCCAGCCCGAAGGGGGTTCGACGGCGGGTTACCTACAATGAGCAGTTCTTC